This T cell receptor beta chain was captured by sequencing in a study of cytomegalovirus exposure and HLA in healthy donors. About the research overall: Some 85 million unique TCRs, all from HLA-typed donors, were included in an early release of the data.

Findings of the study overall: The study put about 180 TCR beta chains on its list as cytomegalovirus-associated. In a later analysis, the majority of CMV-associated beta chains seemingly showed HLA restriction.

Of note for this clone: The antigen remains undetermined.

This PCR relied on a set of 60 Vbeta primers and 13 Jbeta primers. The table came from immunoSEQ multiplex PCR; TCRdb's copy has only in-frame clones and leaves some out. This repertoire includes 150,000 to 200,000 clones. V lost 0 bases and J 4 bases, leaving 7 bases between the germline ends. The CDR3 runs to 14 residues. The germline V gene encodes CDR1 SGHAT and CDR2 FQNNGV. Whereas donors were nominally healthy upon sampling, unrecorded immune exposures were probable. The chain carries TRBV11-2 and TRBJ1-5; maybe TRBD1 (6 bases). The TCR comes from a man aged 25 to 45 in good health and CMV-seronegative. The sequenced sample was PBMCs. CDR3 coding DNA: TGTGCCAGCAGCTTAGAAGGGGGAAATCAGCCCCAGCATTTT. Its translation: CASSLEGGNQPQHF. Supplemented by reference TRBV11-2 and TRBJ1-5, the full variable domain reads EAGVAQSPRYKIIEKRQSVAFWCNPISGHATLYWYQQILGQGPKLLIQFQNNGVVDDSQLPKDRFSAERLKGVDSTLKIQPAKLEDSAVYLCASSLEGGNQPQHFGDGTRLSIL.